This T cell receptor beta chain came from a study of T cell responses to AZD1222 COVID-19 vaccine. Findings of the study overall: Among vaccine-associated CD4 TCRs, coverage spanned spike, with dominance at 160-218 and 743-854. Nearly half of spike-specific TCRs reportedly go after variant regions that carry no mutations. Spike-specific TCR breadth and depth were elevated following two AZD1222 doses. Clonal diversity was possibly underestimated, and white British individuals and females predominated among donors.

This CDR3 contains 15 residues. CDR1 and CDR2 from the germline V gene are GTSNPN and SVGIG (reference sequence). V gave up 0 bases and J gave up 7 bases, with 16 bases separating them. Points on this clone: Its antigen is undetermined.

Produced via immunoSEQ multiplex PCR; TCRdb's table is partial and in-frame only. The sample has around 78,000 clones; approximately 86% are singletons. The sequencing here drew on peripheral blood, taken on day 0 of MenACWY control vaccination. The J gene is TRBJ2-1, the V gene TRBV30; a possible D gene is TRBD1 (7 bases). This sequence originates from an adult in good health. This CDR3 is CAWSVGGTVRNEQFF. DNA for the CDR3: TGTGCCTGGAGTGTAGGAGGGACAGTACGGAATGAGCAGTTCTTC.